A selection of T cell receptor beta chains follows, all from one sample in a study of blood T cell repertoires in COVID-19. Clones were read by immunoSEQ multiplex PCR, and TCRdb kept only the in-frame ones, dropping some. The table has about 51,000 clones, 80% to 95% seen once. Specimen: peripheral blood. Receptor source: a man aged 50 or older with acute or convalescent COVID-19. Each CDR3 is given with its conserved first and last residue. A D gene is named only where the DNA matches it firmly. Size tells how often a clone was seen (once, few, many) or the class of an expanded clone, and some rows leave it out.

j_call | clone_size | d_call | v_call | cdr3_aa | cdr3_nt
TRBJ2-5 | once | - | TRBV11-2 | CASSPFGGAQETQYF | TGTGCCAGCAGCCCCTTTGGGGGGGCCCAAGAGACCCAGTACTTC
TRBJ2-3 | - | - | TRBV27 | CASSHLVGDTQYF | TGTGCCAGCAGTCACCTAGTCGGGGATACGCAGTATTTT
TRBJ2-5 | - | TRBD1 | TRBV5-6 | CASSLAGQGAETQYF | TGTGCCAGCAGCTTGGCTGGACAGGGGGCAGAGACCCAGTACTTC
TRBJ1-2 | - | - | TRBV6-6 | CASDPGHRFSGYGYTF | TGTGCCAGCGACCCTGGACACCGGTTCAGTGGGTATGGCTACACCTTC
TRBJ2-7 | - | TRBD1 | TRBV7-9 | CASSWGTGSSYEQYF | TGTGCCAGCAGCTGGGGGACAGGGAGCTCCTACGAGCAGTACTTC
TRBJ1-5 | - | - | TRBV24-1 | CATSDSYSNQPQHF | TGTGCCACCAGTGACAGTTATAGCAATCAGCCCCAGCATTTT
TRBJ1-5 | few | - | TRBV19 | CASAEGTYSNQPQHF | TGTGCCAGTGCCGAGGGAACCTATAGCAATCAGCCCCAGCATTTT
TRBJ1-4 | - | - | TRBV6-5 | CASSLSLATNEKLFF | TGTGCCAGCAGTCTTAGCCTTGCAACTAATGAAAAACTGTTTTTT
TRBJ2-6 | - | TRBD1 | TRBV5-4 | CASGPGQYFSGANVLTF | TGTGCCAGCGGGCCGGGACAGTACTTCTCTGGGGCCAACGTCCTGACTTTC
TRBJ1-5 | - | - | TRBV19 | CASSRDSLKRSNQPQHF | TGTGCCAGTAGCAGAGACAGCTTAAAACGGAGCAATCAGCCCCAGCATTTT